The rows below give T cell receptor beta chains drawn from one sample of a study of T cell responses to AZD1222 COVID-19 vaccine. Profiled with immunoSEQ multiplex PCR; TCRdb holds only in-frame clones, not every one. The table includes 120,000 or so clones, 75% to 95% detected once. Sequencing used peripheral blood, obtained on day 0 of AZD1222 vaccination. Receptor source: an adult in good health. CDR3s include the opening cysteine and the closing phenylalanine or tryptophan. D genes are given only for firm matches.

D: TRBD2; J: TRBJ2-3; V: TRBV18; DNA: TGTGCCAGCTCACCCCTGACTAGCGGGAGCACAGATACGCAGTATTTT; CDR3: CASSPLTSGSTDTQYF
D: TRBD2; J: TRBJ2-4; V: TRBV11-2; DNA: TGTGCCAGCAGCCTATTTTCAGCGGGAGGACACATTCAGTACTTC; CDR3: CASSLFSAGGHIQYF
D: -; J: TRBJ2-4; V: TRBV7-9; DNA: TGTGCCAGCAGCCCAGGAGAGTTTACGGCCAAAAACATTCAGTACTTC; CDR3: CASSPGEFTAKNIQYF
D: TRBD1; J: TRBJ1-1; V: TRBV6-5; DNA: TGTGCCAGCAGTTACCCTGGACAGGGGAACACTGAAGCTTTCTTT; CDR3: CASSYPGQGNTEAFF
D: -; J: TRBJ2-3; V: TRBV6-5; DNA: TGTGCCGGTTCTAGCACAGATACGCAGTATTTT; CDR3: CAGSSTDTQYF
D: -; J: TRBJ1-5; V: TRBV5-1; DNA: TGCGCCAGCAGCGGTGGACCGAATCAGCCCCAGCATTTT; CDR3: CASSGGPNQPQHF
D: -; J: TRBJ1-5; V: TRBV9; DNA: TGTGCCAGCAGCCCCCATTCCGACGGTAGCAATCAGCCCCAGCATTTT; CDR3: CASSPHSDGSNQPQHF
D: -; J: TRBJ1-1; V: TRBV3-1/TRBV3-2; DNA: TGTGCCAGCAGCCCTATAGAGAACACTGAAGCTTTCTTT; CDR3: CASSPIENTEAFF
D: -; J: TRBJ2-7; V: TRBV25-1; DNA: TGTGCCAGCAGTGATTCGGGCAGCTATGACGACGAGCAGTACTTC; CDR3: CASSDSGSYDDEQYF
D: -; J: TRBJ2-7; V: TRBV7-7; DNA: TGTGCCAGCAGCTTAAGCGTATCCTCCTACGAGCAGTACTTC; CDR3: CASSLSVSSYEQYF
D: TRBD1; J: TRBJ1-5; V: TRBV6-5; DNA: TGTGCCAGCAGGGACAGGGGTGGGAATCAGCCCCAGCATTTT; CDR3: CASRDRGGNQPQHF
D: -; J: TRBJ2-3; V: TRBV10-1; DNA: TGCGCCAGTTCCCGCGGGACAGTTCGCACAGATACGCAGTATTTT; CDR3: CASSRGTVRTDTQYF
D: -; J: TRBJ1-1; V: TRBV9; DNA: TGTGCCAGCAGCGTAGCTTCGGGACCGAGGAACACTGAAGCTTTCTTT; CDR3: CASSVASGPRNTEAFF
D: -; J: TRBJ2-7; V: TRBV6-9; DNA: TGTGCCAGCAGTTTAGTCCCCGAGCAGTACTTC; CDR3: CASSLVPEQYF
D: TRBD1; J: TRBJ1-1; V: TRBV5-1; DNA: TGCGCCAGCAGCCCCTCCCCCGGGACAGGGACGAACACTGAAGCTTTCTTT; CDR3: CASSPSPGTGTNTEAFF
D: -; J: TRBJ2-7; V: TRBV28; DNA: TGTGCCAGCAGACAGACAGCCTACGAGCAGTACTTC; CDR3: CASRQTAYEQYF
D: -; J: TRBJ1-5; V: TRBV6-1; DNA: TGTGCCAGCAGTGAACAGGGAGGTAGGGGCTTAGGGCAGCCCCAGCATTTT; CDR3: CASSEQGGRGLGQPQHF